Listed here is a single TCR beta chain. Deletions cut 4 bases from V and 0 bases from J, with 14 bases between. CDR3 size: 16 residues. Germline lookup yields CDR1 SGHRS and CDR2 YFSETQ. Recovered participants had two consecutive negative NP/OP PCR tests, healthcare professional clearance, or symptom resolution. Profiled with immunoSEQ multiplex PCR; TCRdb holds only in-frame clones, not every one. The repertoire holds about 200,000 clones, with approximately 83% as singletons. The data belong to a study of blood T cell repertoires in COVID-19. J is TRBJ1-3 and V is TRBV5-1; the D gene is possibly TRBD1 (6 bases). The material sequenced was PBMCs or T cells enriched from blood (not recorded which). This TCR came from a middle-aged man who had recovered from COVID-19. The CDR3 region has the DNA TGCGCCAGCAGCCCAGAGACAGGAGGCTCTGGAAACACCATATATTTT. Its translation is CASSPETGGSGNTIYF.